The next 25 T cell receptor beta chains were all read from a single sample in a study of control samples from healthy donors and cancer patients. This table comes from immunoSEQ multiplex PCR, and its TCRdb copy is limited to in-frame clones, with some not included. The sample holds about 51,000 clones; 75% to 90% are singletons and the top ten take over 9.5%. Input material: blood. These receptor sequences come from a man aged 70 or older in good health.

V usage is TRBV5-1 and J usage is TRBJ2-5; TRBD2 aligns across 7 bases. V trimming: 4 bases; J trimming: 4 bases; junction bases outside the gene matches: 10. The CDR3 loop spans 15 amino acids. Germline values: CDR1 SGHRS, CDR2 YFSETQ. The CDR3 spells CASSPYGGSTETQYF. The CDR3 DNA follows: TGCGCCAGCAGCCCGTACGGCGGGAGCACAGAGACCCAGTACTTC.

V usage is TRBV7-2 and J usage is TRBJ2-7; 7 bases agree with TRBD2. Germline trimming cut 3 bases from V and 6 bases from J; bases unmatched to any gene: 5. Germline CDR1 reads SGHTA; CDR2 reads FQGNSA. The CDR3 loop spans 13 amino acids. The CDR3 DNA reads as TGTGCCAGCAGCTTTTTGCGGGAGAGCGAGCAGTACTTC. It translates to CASSFLRESEQYF.

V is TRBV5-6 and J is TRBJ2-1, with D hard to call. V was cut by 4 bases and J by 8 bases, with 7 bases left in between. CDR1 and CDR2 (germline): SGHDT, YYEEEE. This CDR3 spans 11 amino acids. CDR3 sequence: CASSRVDEQFF. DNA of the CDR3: TGTGCCAGCAGCAGAGTGGATGAGCAGTTCTTC.

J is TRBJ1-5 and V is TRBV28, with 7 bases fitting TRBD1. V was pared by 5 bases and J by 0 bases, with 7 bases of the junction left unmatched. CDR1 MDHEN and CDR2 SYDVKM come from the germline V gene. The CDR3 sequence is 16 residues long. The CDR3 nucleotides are TGTGCCAGCAGTGAGACAGGGACCTATAGCAATCAGCCCCAGCATTTT. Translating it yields CASSETGTYSNQPQHF.

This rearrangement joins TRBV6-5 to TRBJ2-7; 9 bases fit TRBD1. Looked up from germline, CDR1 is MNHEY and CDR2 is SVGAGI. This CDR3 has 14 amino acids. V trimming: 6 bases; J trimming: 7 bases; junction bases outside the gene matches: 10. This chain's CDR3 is CASRWDRVSGEQYF. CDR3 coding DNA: TGTGCCAGCAGATGGGACAGGGTGTCCGGTGAGCAGTACTTC.

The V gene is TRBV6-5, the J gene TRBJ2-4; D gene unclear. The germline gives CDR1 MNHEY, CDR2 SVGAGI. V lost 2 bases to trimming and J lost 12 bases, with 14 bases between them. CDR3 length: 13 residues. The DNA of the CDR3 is TGTGCCAGCAGTTACAGTTTTGGTAGTACTCAGTACTTC. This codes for CASSYSFGSTQYF.

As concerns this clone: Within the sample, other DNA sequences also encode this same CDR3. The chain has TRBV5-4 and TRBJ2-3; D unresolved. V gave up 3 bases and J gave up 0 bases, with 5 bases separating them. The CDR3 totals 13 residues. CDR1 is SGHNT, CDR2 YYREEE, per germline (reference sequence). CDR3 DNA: TGTGCCAGCAGCTCCGCTAGCACAGATACGCAGTATTTT. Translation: CASSSASTDTQYF.

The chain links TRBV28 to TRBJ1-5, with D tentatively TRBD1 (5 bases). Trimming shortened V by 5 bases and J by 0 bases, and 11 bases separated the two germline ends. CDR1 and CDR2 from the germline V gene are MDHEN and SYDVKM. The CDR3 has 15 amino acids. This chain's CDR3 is CASSPGRGSNQPQHF. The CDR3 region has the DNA TGTGCCAGCAGTCCAGGGAGGGGTAGCAATCAGCCCCAGCATTTT.

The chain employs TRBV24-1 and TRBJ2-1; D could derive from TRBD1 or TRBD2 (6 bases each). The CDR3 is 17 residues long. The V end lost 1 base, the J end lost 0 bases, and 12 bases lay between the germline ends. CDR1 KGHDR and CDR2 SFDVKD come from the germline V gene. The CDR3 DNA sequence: TGTGCCACCAGTGATTTTCGGGGGCAGAGCTCCTACAATGAGCAGTTCTTC. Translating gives CATSDFRGQSSYNEQFF.

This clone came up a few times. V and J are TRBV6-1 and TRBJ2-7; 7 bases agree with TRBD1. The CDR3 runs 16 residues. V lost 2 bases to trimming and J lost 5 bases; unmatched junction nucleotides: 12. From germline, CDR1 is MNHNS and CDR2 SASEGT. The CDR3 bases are TGTGCCAGCAGTGAAAAAGAGGGGGCAGGGAACCACGAGCAGTACTTC. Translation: CASSEKEGAGNHEQYF.

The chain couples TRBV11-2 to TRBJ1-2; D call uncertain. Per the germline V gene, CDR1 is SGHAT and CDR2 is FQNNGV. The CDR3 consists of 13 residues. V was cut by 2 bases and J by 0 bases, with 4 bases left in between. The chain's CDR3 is CASSLRANYGYTF. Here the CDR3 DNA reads TGTGCCAGCAGCTTACGGGCTAACTATGGCTACACCTTC.

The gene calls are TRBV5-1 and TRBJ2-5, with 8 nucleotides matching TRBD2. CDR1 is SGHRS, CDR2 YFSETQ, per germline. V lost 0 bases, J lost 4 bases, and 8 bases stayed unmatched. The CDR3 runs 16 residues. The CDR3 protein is CASSLGGSAGGETQYF. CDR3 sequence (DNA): TGCGCCAGCAGCTTGGGCGGCAGTGCGGGGGGAGAGACCCAGTACTTC.

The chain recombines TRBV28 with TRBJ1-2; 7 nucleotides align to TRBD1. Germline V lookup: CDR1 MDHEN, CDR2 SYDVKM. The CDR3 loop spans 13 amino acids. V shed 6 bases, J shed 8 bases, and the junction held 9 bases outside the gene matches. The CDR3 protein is CASSPRGLEGYTF. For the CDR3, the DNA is TGTGCCAGCAGCCCAAGGGGGCTGGAAGGCTACACCTTC.

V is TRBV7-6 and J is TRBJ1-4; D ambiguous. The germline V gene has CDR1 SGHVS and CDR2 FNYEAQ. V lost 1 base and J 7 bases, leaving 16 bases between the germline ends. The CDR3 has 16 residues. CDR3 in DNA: TGTGCCAGCAGCTTAGAATTACCCGGGCTTGGTGAAAAACTGTTTTTT. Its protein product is CASSLELPGLGEKLFF.

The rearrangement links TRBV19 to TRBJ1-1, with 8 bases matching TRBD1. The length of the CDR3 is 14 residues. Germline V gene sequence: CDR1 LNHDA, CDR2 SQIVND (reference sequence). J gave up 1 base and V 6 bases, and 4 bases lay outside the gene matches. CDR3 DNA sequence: TGTGCCAGTAGCCGGACAGGGACGAACACTGAAGCTTTCTTT. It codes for CASSRTGTNTEAFF.

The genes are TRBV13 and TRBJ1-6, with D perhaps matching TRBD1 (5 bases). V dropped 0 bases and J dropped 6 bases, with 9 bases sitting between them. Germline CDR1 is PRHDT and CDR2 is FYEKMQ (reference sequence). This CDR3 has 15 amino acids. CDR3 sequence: CASSLGGAFNSPLHF. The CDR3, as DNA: TGTGCCAGCAGCTTAGGAGGGGCCTTTAATTCACCCCTCCACTTT. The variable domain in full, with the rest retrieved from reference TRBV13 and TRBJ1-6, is AAGVIQSPRHLIKEKRETATLKCYPIPRHDTVYWYQQGPGQDPQFLISFYEKMQSDKGSIPDRFSAQQFSDYHSELNMSSLELGDSALYFCASSLGGAFNSPLHFGNGTRLTVT.

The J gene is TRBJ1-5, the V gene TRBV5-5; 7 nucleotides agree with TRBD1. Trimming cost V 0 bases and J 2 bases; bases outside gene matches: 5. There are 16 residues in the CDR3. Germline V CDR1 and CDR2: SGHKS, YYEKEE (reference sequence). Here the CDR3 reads CASSLGDSLGNQPQHF. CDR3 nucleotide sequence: TGTGCCAGCAGCTTGGGGGACAGTTTGGGCAATCAGCCCCAGCATTTT. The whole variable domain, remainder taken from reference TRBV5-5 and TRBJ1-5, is DAGVTQSPTHLIKTRGQQVTLRCSPISGHKSVSWYQQVLGQGPQFIFQYYEKEERGRGNFPDRFSARQFPNYSSELNVNALLLGDSALYLCASSLGDSLGNQPQHFGDGTRLSIL.

The CDR3 nucleotides are TGCGCCAGCAGCTCCTCAGCGGGGGGCGGCGAGACCCAGTACTTC. Its translation: CASSSSAGGGETQYF. The rearrangement joins TRBV5-1 to TRBJ2-5, with TRBD2 matching over 9 bases. CDR3 length equals 15 residues. The germline gives CDR1 SGHRS, CDR2 YFSETQ. V dropped 3 bases and J dropped 5; count of bases not matched to a gene: 8.

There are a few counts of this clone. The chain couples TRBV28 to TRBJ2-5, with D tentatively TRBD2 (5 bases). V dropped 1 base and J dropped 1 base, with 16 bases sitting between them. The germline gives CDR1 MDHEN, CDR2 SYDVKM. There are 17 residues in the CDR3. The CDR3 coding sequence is TGTGCCAGCAGTTTATTTGGGAGCCGTGGGAGCCAAGAGACCCAGTACTTC. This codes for CASSLFGSRGSQETQYF.

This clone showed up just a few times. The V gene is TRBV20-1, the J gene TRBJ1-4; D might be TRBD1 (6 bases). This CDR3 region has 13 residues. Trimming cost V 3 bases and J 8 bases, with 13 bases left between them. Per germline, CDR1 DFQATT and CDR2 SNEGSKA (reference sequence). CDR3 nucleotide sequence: TGCAGTGCTAGTTTGGGGGCCGGGGAAAAACTGTTTTTT. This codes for CSASLGAGEKLFF.

CDR3 DNA: TGTGCCAGCAGTGTTCTTCGGACCTACGAGCAGTACTTC. This encodes CASSVLRTYEQYF. The chain uses TRBV2 and TRBJ2-7; D not certain. This CDR3 has 13 amino acids. Trimming took off 4 bases at V and 2 bases at J, with 9 bases between the two ends. From germline, CDR1 is SNHLY and CDR2 FYNNEI.

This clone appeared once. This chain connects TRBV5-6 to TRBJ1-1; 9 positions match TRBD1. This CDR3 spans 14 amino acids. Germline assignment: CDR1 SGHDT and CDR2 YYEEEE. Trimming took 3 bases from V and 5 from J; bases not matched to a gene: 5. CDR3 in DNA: TGTGCCAGCAGCTCGACAGGGGGTGTAACTGAAGCTTTCTTT. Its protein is CASSSTGGVTEAFF.

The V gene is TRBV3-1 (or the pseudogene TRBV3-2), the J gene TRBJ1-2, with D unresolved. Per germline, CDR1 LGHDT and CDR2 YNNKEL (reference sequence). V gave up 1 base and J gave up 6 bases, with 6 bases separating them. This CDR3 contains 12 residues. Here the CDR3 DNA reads TGTGCCAGCAGCCAAGGACACAATGGCTACACCTTC. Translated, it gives CASSQGHNGYTF.

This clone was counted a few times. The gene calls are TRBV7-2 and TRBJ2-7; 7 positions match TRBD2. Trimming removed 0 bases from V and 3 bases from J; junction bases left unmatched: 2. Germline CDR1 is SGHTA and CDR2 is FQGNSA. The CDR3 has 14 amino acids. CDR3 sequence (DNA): TGTGCCAGCAGCTTAGCCGAGCGGGGCTACGAGCAGTACTTC. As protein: CASSLAERGYEQYF.

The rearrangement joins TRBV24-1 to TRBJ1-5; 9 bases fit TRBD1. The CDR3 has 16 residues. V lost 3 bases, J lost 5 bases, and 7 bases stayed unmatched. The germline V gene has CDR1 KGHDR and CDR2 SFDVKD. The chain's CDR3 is CATSDPTGGTDQPQHF. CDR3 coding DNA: TGTGCCACCAGTGATCCGACAGGGGGAACTGATCAGCCCCAGCATTTT.